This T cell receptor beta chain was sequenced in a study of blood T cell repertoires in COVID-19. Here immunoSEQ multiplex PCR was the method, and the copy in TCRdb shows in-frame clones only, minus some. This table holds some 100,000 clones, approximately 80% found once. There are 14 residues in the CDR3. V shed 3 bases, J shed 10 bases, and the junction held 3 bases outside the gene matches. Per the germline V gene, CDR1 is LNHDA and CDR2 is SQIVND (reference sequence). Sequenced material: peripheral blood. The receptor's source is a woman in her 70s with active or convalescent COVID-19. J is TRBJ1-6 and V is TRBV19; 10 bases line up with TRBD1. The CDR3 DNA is TGTGCCAGTAGTATTCGGACAGGGGGATCACCCCTCCACTTT. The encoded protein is CASSIRTGGSPLHF.